This TCR beta chain was identified in a study of blood T cells in healthy people across ages (dated by TCRdb to 2015 to 2017). Describing the broader study: In model experiments, roughly one uniquely barcoded TCR beta cDNA molecule per two T cells was captured by template switching. The study measured age-related changes in TCR beta repertoire diversity using deep sequencing normalized with unique cDNA molecular identifiers. The donors were split into four age groups: young (average about 16 years), middle-aged (roughly 39), aged (more than 55) and long-lived (over 80). Donors of different ages were randomly distributed across sequencing lanes to avoid experimental bias. Two additional independent replicas of 1 million unique cDNA reads from the same blood draw were analyzed for two donors (one aged 18 to 29 and one aged 80 or older). Broader findings and caveats from the paper: Because the CMV infection status of the donors was unknown, age-related changes in expanded clonotypes may potentially have been confounded. Compared with the aged group, the long-lived group had more naive CD4+ T cells, fewer expanded clones and increased TCR diversity, suggesting age selection. There was a strong correlation between observed TCR beta diversity and the percentage of naive T cells measured by flow cytometry. Observed TCR beta diversity per million T cells fell roughly linearly with age, and a significant reduction was already apparent by age around 40. Conclusive comparison of naive and antigen-experienced compartments was prevented by the profiling of bulk unsorted PBMCs. Estimates of total diversity from one million sequenced T cells were regarded as lower bounds and underestimates.

Systemically healthy Caucasian individuals from Russia, some 40 in total and aged roughly 6 to 90 years, were included as donors. About 10 milliliters of peripheral blood were collected from each donor into EDTA-treated Vacutainer tubes. Ficoll-Paque density-gradient centrifugation was used to isolate PBMCs, with at least 6.5 million per sample. Trizol reagent was used to extract total RNA from PBMCs, with at least 6 micrograms per sample. The percentages of naive CD45RAhigh/CD27high T cells were determined by flow cytometry on a PBMC aliquot from every donor. Library preparation employed 5' RACE. The instrument was an Illumina HiSeq 2500. The second PCR ran for about 6 to 11 cycles and used a J-beta primer mix along with a sample-barcoded 5' primer. Each TCR beta cDNA molecule received a unique molecular identifier from a template-switch 5' adaptor carrying 12 random nucleotides. Each sample yielded at least 3 million CDR3-containing paired-end reads. First-strand cDNA synthesis was performed from all RNA using the Mint cDNA synthesis kit, with priming by a TRBC-specific oligonucleotide. Following uracil-DNA glycosylase treatment, all cDNA underwent a first 18-cycle PCR with the universal primers M1SS and BC2_uni_R. From the authors' description of their analysis: Normalization of each sample was performed by random selection of 1 million high-quality reads, each carrying a distinct molecular identifier. Instead of being binned into consensus sequences, reads with shared molecular identifiers were discarded. CDR3 identification, clonotype clustering and error correction used MiTCR with a Q25 quality threshold and the strictest error-elimination algorithm. A nonparametric unseen species model with Euler transformation was used to estimate a lower bound on total TCR beta diversity. TCRdb handled the public reads itself, with Q25 trimming in fastp and clone calling in MiXCR, and kept productive beta chains. Here each entry gathers all rows of one CDR3 protein and keeps the most common genes and DNA. The V and J calls and clone size are TCRdb's, not the authors'. For this sample the table gives around 1.7 million distinct CDR3 sequences, of which about 28% were detected only once. The ten largest account for around 7.7% of the sample.

About this clonotype: This clone's antigen is unknown. No much larger clonotype is one base removed from it; base qualities were not supplied.

Relative to germline, V is 3 bases shorter and J is 13 bases shorter, with 16 bases between their ends. Counted from cysteine to phenylalanine, this CDR3 has 13 amino acids. Only CDR3 DNA is held: 39 bases, read in frame from base 1. CDR1 and CDR2 were assigned from the germline V gene as SGHDN and FVKESK. The receptor was derived from a woman aged 25 to 39 in good health. The sample was blood. This receptor chain uses TRBV14 and TRBJ2-4; 6 matching bases give a weak D call of TRBD1. Read as DNA, the sequence is TGTGCCAGCAGCCACCAAGCAGGGGCGGAGCAGTACTTC. Its protein is CASSHQAGAEQYF. Joined to the reference TRBV14 and TRBJ2-4 proteins, this CDR3 gives the full variable domain: EAGVTQFPSHSVIEKGQTVTLRCDPISGHDNLYWYRRVMGKEIKFLLHFVKESKQDESGMPNNRFLAERTGGTYSTLKVQPAELEDSGVYFCASSHQAGAEQYFGAGTRLSVL.